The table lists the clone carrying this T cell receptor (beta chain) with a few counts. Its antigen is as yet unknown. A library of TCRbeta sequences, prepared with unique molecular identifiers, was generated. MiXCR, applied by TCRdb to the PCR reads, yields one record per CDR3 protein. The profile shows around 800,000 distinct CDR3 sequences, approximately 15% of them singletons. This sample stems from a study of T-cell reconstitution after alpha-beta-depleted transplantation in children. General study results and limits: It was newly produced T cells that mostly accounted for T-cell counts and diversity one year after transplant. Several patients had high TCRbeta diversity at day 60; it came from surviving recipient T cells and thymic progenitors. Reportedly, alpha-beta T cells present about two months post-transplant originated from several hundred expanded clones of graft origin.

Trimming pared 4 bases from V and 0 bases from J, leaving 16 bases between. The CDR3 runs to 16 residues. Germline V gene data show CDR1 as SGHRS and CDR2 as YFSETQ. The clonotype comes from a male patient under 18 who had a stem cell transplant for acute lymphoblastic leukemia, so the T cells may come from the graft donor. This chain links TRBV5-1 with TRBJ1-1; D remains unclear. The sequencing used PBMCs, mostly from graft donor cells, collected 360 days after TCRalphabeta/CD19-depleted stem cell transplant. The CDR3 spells CASSPWAGMMNTEAFF. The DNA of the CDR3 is TGCGCCAGCAGCCCATGGGCGGGGATGATGAACACTGAAGCTTTCTTT. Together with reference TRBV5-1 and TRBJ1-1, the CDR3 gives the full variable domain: KAGVTQTPRYLIKTRGQQVTLSCSPISGHRSVSWYQQTPGQGLQFLFEYFSETQRNKGNFPGRFSGRQFSNSRSEMNVSTLELGDSALYLCASSPWAGMMNTEAFFGQGTRLTVV.